The entry below gives a single TCR beta chain sequence along with its context. The junction does not match germline at one end; this may be a read error. The data were obtained in a study of blood T cell repertoires in COVID-19. Background on the study: Sites across the United States, Italy and Spain contributed samples from acute and convalescent COVID-19. T cells, B-cell-depleted T cells, or PBMCs supplied cDNA or gDNA.

Germline V lookup: CDR1 MNHEY, CDR2 SVGAGI. The CDR3 is made up of 14 amino acids. How the authors handled the data: Amplifying reference gene primers gave estimates of nucleated cell counts. Libraries were prepared by immunoSEQ multiplex PCR; TCRdb keeps only in-frame clonotypes and omits some of them. That table supplies the V and J calls and clone size; D and trimming were determined from the DNA. The table lists 110,000 or so clones, roughly 81% of them singletons. The V and J genes are TRBV6-5 and TRBJ1-2; D is possibly TRBD1 (5 bases). The sample comprised peripheral blood. The receptor was derived from a man aged 35-49 years with acute or convalescent COVID-19. DNA for the CDR3: TGTGCCAGCAGTTATCGGGGGATGGGCCGCCAGAGGTCCTTC. Its translation: CASSYRGMGRQRSF.